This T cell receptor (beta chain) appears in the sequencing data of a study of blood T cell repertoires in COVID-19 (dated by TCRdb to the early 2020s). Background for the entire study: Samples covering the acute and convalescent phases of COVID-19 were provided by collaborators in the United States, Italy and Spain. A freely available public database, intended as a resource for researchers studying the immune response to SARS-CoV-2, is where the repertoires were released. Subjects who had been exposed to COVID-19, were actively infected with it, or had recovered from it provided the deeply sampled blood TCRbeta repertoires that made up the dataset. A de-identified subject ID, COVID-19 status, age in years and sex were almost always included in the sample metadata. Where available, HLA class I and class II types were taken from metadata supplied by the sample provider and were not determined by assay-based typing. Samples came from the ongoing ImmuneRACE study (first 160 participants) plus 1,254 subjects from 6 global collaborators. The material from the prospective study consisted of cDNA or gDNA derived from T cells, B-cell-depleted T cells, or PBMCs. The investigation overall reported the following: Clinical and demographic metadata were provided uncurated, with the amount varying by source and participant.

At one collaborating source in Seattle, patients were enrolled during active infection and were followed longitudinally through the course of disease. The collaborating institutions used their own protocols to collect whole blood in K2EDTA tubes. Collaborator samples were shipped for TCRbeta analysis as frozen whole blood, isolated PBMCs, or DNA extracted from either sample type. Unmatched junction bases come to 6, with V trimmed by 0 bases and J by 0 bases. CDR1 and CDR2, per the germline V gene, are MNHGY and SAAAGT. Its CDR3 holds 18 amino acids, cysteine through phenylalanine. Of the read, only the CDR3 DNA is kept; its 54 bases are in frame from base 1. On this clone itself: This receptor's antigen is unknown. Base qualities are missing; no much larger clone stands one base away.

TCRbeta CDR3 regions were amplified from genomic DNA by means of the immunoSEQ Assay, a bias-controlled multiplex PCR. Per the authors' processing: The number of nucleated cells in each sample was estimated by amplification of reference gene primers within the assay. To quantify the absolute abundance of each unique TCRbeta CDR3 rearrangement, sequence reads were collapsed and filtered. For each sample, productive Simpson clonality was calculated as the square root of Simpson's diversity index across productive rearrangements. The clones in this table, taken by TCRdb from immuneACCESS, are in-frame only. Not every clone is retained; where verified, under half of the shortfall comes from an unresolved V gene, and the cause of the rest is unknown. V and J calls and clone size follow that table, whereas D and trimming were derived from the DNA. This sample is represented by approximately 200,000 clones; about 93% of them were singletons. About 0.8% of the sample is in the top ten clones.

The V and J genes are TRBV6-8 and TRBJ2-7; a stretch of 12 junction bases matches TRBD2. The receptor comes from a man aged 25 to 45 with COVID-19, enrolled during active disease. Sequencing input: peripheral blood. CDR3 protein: CASSYSGLAGPSSYEQYF. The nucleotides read TGTGCCAGCAGTTACTCGGGACTAGCGGGTCCCTCCTCCTACGAGCAGTACTTC.